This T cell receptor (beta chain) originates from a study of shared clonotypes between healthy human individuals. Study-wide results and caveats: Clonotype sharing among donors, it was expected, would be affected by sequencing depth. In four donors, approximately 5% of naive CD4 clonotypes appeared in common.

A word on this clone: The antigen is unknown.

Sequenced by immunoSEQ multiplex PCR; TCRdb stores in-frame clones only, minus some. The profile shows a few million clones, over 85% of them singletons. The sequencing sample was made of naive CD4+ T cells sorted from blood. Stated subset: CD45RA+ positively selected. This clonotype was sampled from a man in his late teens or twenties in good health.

CDR3 in DNA: TGTGCCAGCAGTGAGGGTAGTACGGTGGAAAACATTCAGTACTTC. Protein product: CASSEGSTVENIQYF. This sequence joins TRBV25-1 and TRBJ2-4; D is uncertain. Germline V CDR1 and CDR2: MGHDK, SYGVNS. Trimming stripped 3 bases from V and 5 bases from J, with 14 bases between. This CDR3 spans 15 amino acids.